Given below is one T cell receptor beta chain in context. These data come from a study of PD-L1 blockade in urothelial cancer. The time point was: pretreatment peripheral blood. Germline CDR1 and CDR2: SGHNT and YENEEA. The CDR3 has 15 amino acids. Deletions cut 0 bases from V and 5 bases from J, with 11 bases between. Repertoires were generated with immunoSEQ multiplex PCR, while TCRdb's copy carries only in-frame clones and drops some. The table includes under 95,000 clones, around 83% detected once. The sample was PBMCs, taken around atezolizumab (anti-PD-L1) treatment. The clonotype originates from a woman in her sixties or seventies with urothelial cancer. The J gene is TRBJ2-1, the V gene TRBV11-3, with D possibly matching TRBD2 (6 bases). The CDR3 spells CASSLDQGLHNEQFF. CDR3 coding DNA: TGTGCCAGCAGCTTAGATCAGGGACTCCACAATGAGCAGTTCTTC.